The 11 T cell receptor beta chains below were found in one sample sequenced in a study of cytomegalovirus exposure and HLA in healthy donors (dated by TCRdb to about 2017). The library was produced with the immunoSEQ multiplex PCR assay. The multiplex PCR relied on a mix of 60 forward primers for TCR Vbeta segments and 13 reverse primers for TCR Jbeta segments. TCRdb carries this immuneACCESS record with in-frame sequences only. Its versions omit some clonotypes, under half of them owing to an unresolved V gene in the studies checked, with the rest unexplained. The sample includes roughly 150,000 clones, with roughly 70% observed a single time. Roughly 1.8% of the sample comes from the top ten. The sample comprised PBMCs. The receptors come from a woman aged 40 to 50 in good health and CMV-seronegative.

This clone was seen only a few times. This sequence joins TRBV7-2 and TRBJ1-3, with a possible D match to TRBD1 (5 bases). The CDR3 covers 15 residues. Germline-derived CDR1 and CDR2 are SGHTA and FQGNSA. The V end was cut by 2 bases, the J end by 4 bases, with 12 bases between. The CDR3 here is CASSLSGTVGNTIYF. DNA of the CDR3: TGTGCCAGCAGCTTAAGCGGGACGGTCGGAAACACCATATATTTT. The full variable domain, its missing parts supplied by reference TRBV7-2 and TRBJ1-3, is GAGVSQSPSNKVTEKGKDVELRCDPISGHTALYWYRQSLGQGLEFLIYFQGNSAPDKSGLPSDRFSAERTGGSVSTLTIQRTQQEDSAVYLCASSLSGTVGNTIYFGEGSWLTVV.

In this sample, this clone turned up a few times. The chain employs TRBV7-8 and TRBJ1-2; D uncertain. V lost 4 bases and J lost 5, with 11 bases in between. Germline loops: CDR1 SGHVS, CDR2 FQNEAQ. The CDR3 loop spans 13 amino acids. CDR3 sequence reads: CASSSEVFYGYTF. CDR3 in DNA: TGTGCCAGCAGCTCAGAGGTCTTTTATGGCTACACCTTC. Together with reference TRBV7-8 and TRBJ1-2, the CDR3 gives the full variable domain: GAGVSQSPRYKVAKRGQDVALRCDPISGHVSLFWYQQALGQGPEFLTYFQNEAQLDKSGLPSDRFFAERPEGSVSTLKIQRTQQEDSAVYLCASSSEVFYGYTFGSGTRLTVV.

The chain combines TRBV5-1 with TRBJ2-1, with 14 positions matching TRBD2. V lost 4 bases and J lost 7; bases outside the gene matches: 7. CDR3 size: 16 residues. The germline V gene has CDR1 SGHRS and CDR2 YFSETQ. CDR3 amino acids: CASSAGTSGSENEQFF. The CDR3 nucleotides are TGCGCCAGCAGCGCTGGGACTAGCGGGAGTGAAAATGAGCAGTTCTTC.

The chain combines TRBV6-5 with TRBJ1-1; D perhaps matches TRBD1 (5 bases). With 2 bases removed from V and 1 base from J, the gap between germline ends came to 8 bases. The CDR3 consists of 14 residues. Germline lookup yields CDR1 MNHEY and CDR2 SVGAGI. The CDR3 nucleotides read TGTGCCAGCAGTTACGGCGGGGGGAACACTGAAGCTTTCTTT. It yields the protein CASSYGGGNTEAFF.

CDR3 bases: TGCGCCAGCAGTGAGTCGAGAGCGTCCTACAATGAGCAGTTCTTC. Translating it yields CASSESRASYNEQFF. The gene calls are TRBV10-1 and TRBJ2-1; D is unclear. Trimming pared 0 bases from V and 1 base from J, leaving 7 bases between. The CDR3 contains 15 residues. CDR1 WNHNN and CDR2 SYGVQD come from the germline V gene (reference sequence).

The table lists this clone with a count of one. V and J are TRBV4-1 and TRBJ2-5, with a weak D call TRBD1 (5 bases). Trimming took off 0 bases at V and 5 bases at J, with 16 bases between the two ends. From germline, CDR1 is MGHRA and CDR2 YSYEKL. There are 16 residues in the CDR3. The CDR3 region has the DNA TGCGCCAGCAGCCAAGAAGGGGTCCCCAGTAAGGAGACCCAGTACTTC. Translated, it gives CASSQEGVPSKETQYF.

This clone showed up just a few times. The chain couples TRBV4-1 to TRBJ1-3; D gene uncertain. The CDR3 runs to 15 residues. Trimming cost V 0 bases and J 3 bases, with 9 bases left between them. Germline V gene lookup returns CDR1 MGHRA and CDR2 YSYEKL. The CDR3 DNA follows: TGCGCCAGCAGCCAAGATAGCAACGGTGGAAACACCATATATTTT. It encodes CASSQDSNGGNTIYF.

The DNA for the CDR3 is TGTGCCAGTAGGCGGGACGTGGGCACTGAAGCTTTCTTT. The encoded protein is CASRRDVGTEAFF. The chain has TRBV19 and TRBJ1-1, with D perhaps TRBD1 (5 bases). Trimming removed 6 bases at V and 4 bases at J, with 12 bases between. CDR1 and CDR2 from the germline V gene are LNHDA and SQIVND (reference sequence). The CDR3 is 13 amino acids. The whole variable domain, remainder taken from reference TRBV19 and TRBJ1-1, is DGGITQSPKYLFRKEGQNVTLSCEQNLNHDAMYWYRQDPGQGLRLIYYSQIVNDFQKGDIAEGYSVSREKKESFPLTVTSAQKNPTAFYLCASRRDVGTEAFFGQGTRLTVV.

The rearrangement joins TRBV23-1 to TRBJ2-7; D might be TRBD1 (5 bases). TRBV23-1 is identified as an open reading frame with a role that is uncertain. V gave up 3 bases and J gave up 3 bases, with 15 bases separating them. There are 15 residues in the CDR3. This CDR3 is CASSQGRTHNYEQYF. CDR3 bases: TGCGCCAGCAGTCAGGGAAGGACACACAACTACGAGCAGTACTTC.

The V call is TRBV5-1, the J call TRBJ1-6; D is uncertain. The CDR3 has 15 amino acids. Between the trimmed V and J ends, which lost 0 bases and 9 bases, there was a span of 13 bases. Germline V gene lookup returns CDR1 SGHRS and CDR2 YFSETQ. Here the CDR3 reads CASSLGATGGSPLHF. The CDR3 DNA follows: TGCGCCAGCAGCTTGGGCGCTACCGGTGGTTCACCCCTCCACTTT.

On this clone itself: One end of the junction does not line up with germline, which may come from a read error. This chain uses TRBV13 with TRBJ2-1, with 9 positions matching TRBD2. The germline V gene encodes CDR1 PRHDT and CDR2 FYEKMQ (reference sequence). The CDR3 is 17 residues long. In DNA, the CDR3 is TGTGCCGGCAGCTTCGCGGCGGGAGGGTTGTTGGGGGGTGAGCAGTTCTTC. Protein sequence: CAGSFAAGGLLGGEQFF.